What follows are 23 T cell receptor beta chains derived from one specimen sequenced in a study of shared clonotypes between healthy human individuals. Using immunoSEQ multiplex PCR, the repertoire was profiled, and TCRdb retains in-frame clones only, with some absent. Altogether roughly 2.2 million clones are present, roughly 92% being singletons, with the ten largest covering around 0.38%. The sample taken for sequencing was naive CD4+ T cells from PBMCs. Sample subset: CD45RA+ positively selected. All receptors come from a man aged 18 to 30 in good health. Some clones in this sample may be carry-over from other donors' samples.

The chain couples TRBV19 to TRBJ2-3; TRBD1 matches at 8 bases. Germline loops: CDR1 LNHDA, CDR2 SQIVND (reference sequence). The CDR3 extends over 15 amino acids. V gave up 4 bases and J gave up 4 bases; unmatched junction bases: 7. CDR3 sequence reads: CASSTRRGRSDTQYF. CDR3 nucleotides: TGTGCCAGTAGTACCCGCAGGGGGCGATCAGATACGCAGTATTTT.

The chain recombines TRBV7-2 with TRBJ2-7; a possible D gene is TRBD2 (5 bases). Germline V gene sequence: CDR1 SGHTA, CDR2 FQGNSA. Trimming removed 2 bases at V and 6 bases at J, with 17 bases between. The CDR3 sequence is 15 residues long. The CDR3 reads CASSLFQIASVEQYF. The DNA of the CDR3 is TGTGCCAGCAGCTTATTTCAAATAGCGTCAGTCGAGCAGTACTTC.

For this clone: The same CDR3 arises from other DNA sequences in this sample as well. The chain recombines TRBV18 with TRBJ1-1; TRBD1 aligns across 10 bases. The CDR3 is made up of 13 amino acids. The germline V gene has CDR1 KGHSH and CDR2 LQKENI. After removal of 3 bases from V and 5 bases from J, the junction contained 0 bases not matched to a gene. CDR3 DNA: TGTGCCAGCTCACCGGGACAGGGGACTGAAGCTTTCTTT. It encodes CASSPGQGTEAFF.

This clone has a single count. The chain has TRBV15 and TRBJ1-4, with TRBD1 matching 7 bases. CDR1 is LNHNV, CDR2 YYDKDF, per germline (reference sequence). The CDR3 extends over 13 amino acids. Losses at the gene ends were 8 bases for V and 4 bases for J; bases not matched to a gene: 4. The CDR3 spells CATAGTVNEKLFF. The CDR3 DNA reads TGTGCCACCGCGGGGACAGTTAATGAAAAACTGTTTTTT.

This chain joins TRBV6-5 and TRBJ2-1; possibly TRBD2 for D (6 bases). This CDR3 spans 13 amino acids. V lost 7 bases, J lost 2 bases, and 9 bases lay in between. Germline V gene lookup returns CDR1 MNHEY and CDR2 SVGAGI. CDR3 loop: CASKRRAYNEQFF. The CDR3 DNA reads TGTGCCAGCAAAAGGAGGGCCTACAATGAGCAGTTCTTC.

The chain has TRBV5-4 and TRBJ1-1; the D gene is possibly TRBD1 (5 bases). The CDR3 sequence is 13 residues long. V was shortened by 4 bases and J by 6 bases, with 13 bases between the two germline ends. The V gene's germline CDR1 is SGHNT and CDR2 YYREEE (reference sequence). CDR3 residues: CASSRPGRAEAFF. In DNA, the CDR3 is TGTGCCAGCAGCCGCCCGGGGCGCGCTGAAGCTTTCTTT.

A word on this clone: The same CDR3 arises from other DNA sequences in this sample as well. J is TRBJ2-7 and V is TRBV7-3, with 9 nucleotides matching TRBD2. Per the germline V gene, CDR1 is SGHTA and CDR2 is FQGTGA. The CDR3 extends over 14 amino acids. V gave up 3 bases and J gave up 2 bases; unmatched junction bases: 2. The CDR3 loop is CASSLGLAPYEQYF. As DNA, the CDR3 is TGTGCCAGCAGCTTGGGACTAGCACCCTACGAGCAGTACTTC.

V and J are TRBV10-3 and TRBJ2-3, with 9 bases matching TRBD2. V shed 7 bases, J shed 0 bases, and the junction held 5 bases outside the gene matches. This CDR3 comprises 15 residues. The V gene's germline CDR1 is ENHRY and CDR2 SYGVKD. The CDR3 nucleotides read TGTGCCATCAAGAGGACTAGCGAGAGCACAGATACGCAGTATTTT. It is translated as CAIKRTSESTDTQYF.

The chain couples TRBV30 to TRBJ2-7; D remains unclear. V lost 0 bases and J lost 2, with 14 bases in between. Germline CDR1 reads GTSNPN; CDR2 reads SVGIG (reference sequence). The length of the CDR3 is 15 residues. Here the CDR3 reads CAWSVEPLKTYEQYF. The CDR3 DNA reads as TGTGCCTGGAGTGTAGAGCCTCTAAAAACCTACGAGCAGTACTTC.

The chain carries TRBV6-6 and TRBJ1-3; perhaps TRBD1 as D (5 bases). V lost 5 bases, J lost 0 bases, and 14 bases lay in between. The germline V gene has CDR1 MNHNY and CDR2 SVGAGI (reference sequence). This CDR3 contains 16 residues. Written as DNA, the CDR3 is TGTGCCAGCAGTCACCGACAGATGAGCTCTGGAAACACCATATATTTT. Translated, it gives CASSHRQMSSGNTIYF.

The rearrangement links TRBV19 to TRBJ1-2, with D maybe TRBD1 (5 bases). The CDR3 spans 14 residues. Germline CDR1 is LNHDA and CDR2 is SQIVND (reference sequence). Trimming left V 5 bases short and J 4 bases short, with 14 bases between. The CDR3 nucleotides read TGTGCCAGTAGTGGCCGGAGGGGTGCCTATGGCTACACCTTC. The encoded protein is CASSGRRGAYGYTF.

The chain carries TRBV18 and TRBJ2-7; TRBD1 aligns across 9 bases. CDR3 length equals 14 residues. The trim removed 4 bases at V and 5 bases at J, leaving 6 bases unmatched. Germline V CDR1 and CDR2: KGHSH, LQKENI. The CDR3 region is CASSLGQGVNEQYF. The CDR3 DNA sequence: TGTGCCAGCTCACTGGGACAGGGCGTTAACGAGCAGTACTTC.

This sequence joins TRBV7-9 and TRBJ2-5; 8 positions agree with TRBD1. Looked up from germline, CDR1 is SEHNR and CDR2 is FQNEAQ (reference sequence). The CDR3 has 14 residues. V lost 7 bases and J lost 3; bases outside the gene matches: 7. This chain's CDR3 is CASTFPTGEETQYF. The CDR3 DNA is TGTGCCAGCACCTTCCCGACAGGGGAAGAGACCCAGTACTTC. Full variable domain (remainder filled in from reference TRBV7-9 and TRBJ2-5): DTGVSQNPRHKITKRGQNVTFRCDPISEHNRLYWYRQTLGQGPEFLTYFQNEAQLEKSRLLSDRFSAERPKGSFSTLEIQRTEQGDSAMYLCASTFPTGEETQYFGPGTRLLVL.

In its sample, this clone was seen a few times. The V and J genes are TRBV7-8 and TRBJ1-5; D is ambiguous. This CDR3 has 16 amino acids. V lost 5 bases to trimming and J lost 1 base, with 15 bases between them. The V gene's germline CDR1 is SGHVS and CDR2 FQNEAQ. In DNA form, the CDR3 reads TGTGCCAGCAGCGCAAGCGCCGGACGCAGCAATCAGCCCCAGCATTTT. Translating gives CASSASAGRSNQPQHF. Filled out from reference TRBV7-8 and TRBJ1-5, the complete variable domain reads GAGVSQSPRYKVAKRGQDVALRCDPISGHVSLFWYQQALGQGPEFLTYFQNEAQLDKSGLPSDRFFAERPEGSVSTLKIQRTQQEDSAVYLCASSASAGRSNQPQHFGDGTRLSIL.

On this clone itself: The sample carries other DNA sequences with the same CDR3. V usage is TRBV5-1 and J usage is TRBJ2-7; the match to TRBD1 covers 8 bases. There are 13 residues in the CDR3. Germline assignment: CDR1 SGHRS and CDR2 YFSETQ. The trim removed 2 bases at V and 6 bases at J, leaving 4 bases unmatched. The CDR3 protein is CASSFGQGGEQYF. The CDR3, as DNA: TGCGCCAGCAGCTTCGGACAGGGCGGCGAGCAGTACTTC.

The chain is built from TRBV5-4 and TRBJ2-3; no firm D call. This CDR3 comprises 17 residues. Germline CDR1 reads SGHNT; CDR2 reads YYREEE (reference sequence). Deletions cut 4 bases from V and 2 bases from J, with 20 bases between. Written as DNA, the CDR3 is TGTGCCAGCAGCGCCGGCCCGGTCGGGCAGGACACAGATACGCAGTATTTT. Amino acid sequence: CASSAGPVGQDTDTQYF.

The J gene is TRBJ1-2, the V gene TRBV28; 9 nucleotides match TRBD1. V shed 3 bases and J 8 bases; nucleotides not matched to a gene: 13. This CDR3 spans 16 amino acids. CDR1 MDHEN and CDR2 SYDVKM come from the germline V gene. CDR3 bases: TGTGCCAGCAGTTTGGAACAGGGGGCAGAAGGGGGAGGCTACACCTTC. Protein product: CASSLEQGAEGGGYTF.

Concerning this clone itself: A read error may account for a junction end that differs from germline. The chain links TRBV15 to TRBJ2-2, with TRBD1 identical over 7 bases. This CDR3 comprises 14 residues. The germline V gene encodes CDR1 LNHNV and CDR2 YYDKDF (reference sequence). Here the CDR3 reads CATSGDRVYGELFF. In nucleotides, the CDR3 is TGTGCCACCAGCGGAGACAGGGTTTACGGGGAGCTGTTTTTT.

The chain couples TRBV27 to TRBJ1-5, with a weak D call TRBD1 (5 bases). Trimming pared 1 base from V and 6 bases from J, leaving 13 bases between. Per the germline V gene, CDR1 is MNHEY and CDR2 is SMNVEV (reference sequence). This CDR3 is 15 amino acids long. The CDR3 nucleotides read TGTGCCAGCAGTTTATACCCGACAGAAGCTCAGCCCCAGCATTTT. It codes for CASSLYPTEAQPQHF.

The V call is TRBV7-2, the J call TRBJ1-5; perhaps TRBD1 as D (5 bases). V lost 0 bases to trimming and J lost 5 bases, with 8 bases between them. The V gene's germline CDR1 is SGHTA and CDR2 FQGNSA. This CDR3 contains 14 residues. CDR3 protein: CASSLAGTDQPQHF. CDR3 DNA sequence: TGTGCCAGCAGCTTAGCAGGGACGGATCAGCCCCAGCATTTT. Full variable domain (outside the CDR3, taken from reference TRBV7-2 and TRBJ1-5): GAGVSQSPSNKVTEKGKDVELRCDPISGHTALYWYRQSLGQGLEFLIYFQGNSAPDKSGLPSDRFSAERTGGSVSTLTIQRTQQEDSAVYLCASSLAGTDQPQHFGDGTRLSIL.

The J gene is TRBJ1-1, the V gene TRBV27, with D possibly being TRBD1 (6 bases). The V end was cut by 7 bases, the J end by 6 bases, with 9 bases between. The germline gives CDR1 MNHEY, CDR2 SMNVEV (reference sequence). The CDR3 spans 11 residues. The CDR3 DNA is TGTGCCAGCAAGGGGGTCTCTGAAGCTTTCTTT. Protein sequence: CASKGVSEAFF.

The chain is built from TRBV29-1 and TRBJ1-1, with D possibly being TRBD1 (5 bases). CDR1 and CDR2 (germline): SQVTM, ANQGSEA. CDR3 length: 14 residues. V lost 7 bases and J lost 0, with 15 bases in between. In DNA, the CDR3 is TGCAGCGCCCTGGGGCAGGGAATGAACACTGAAGCTTTCTTT. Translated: CSALGQGMNTEAFF.

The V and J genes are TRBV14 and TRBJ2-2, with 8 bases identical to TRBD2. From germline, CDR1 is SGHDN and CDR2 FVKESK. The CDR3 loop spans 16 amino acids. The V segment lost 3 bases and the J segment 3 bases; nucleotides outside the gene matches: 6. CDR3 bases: TGTGCCAGCAGCCACGTAGGGACTAGTGACACCGGGGAGCTGTTTTTT. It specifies CASSHVGTSDTGELFF.